What follows are 4 T cell receptor beta chains derived from one specimen sequenced in a study of metastatic and nonmetastatic thyroid tumors (dated by TCRdb to about 2020). Library preparation used PCR. Sequencing was performed on an Illumina HiSeq 4000. TCRdb cleaned the public reads at Q25 with fastp, built clones with MiXCR and kept in-frame beta chains. The sample table records about 93,000 clones; about 13% of these occur just once. The ten largest clones take up about 11% of the sample. No treatment had been received by any patient before thyroid surgery. The specimen was blood. These receptors all come from a female donor with papillary thyroid cancer or a benign thyroid nodule (not recorded which). Some clones in this sample may be carry-over from other donors' samples.

The chain carries TRBV11-2 and TRBJ2-2, with D perhaps matching TRBD2 (6 bases). This CDR3 region has 16 residues. Germline V gene sequence: CDR1 SGHAT, CDR2 FQNNGV. The germline V and J ends were trimmed by 5 bases and 7 bases, with 20 bases remaining between them. CDR3: CASSAASWRVFGELFF. In DNA, the CDR3 is TGTGCCAGCAGCGCGGCTAGCTGGAGGGTCTTCGGGGAGCTGTTTTTT.

The chain is built from TRBV28 and TRBJ2-2, with D hard to call. The CDR3 sequence is 14 residues long. Germline loops: CDR1 MDHEN, CDR2 SYDVKM. V lost 7 bases and J lost 4, with 13 bases in between. CDR3 bases: TGTGCCAGCATCCTCCTGAGTGGCACCGGGGAGCTGTTTTTT. Its translation is CASILLSGTGELFF.

This clone has a count of ten or more. This chain links TRBV7-8 with TRBJ2-1, with 8 bases aligning to TRBD2. CDR3 length equals 16 residues. Germline V gene lookup returns CDR1 SGHVS and CDR2 FQNEAQ. Germline trimming cut 4 bases from V and 0 bases from J; bases unmatched to any gene: 5. The CDR3 loop is CASSSEAGVSYNEQFF. CDR3 sequence (DNA): TGTGCCAGCAGCTCCGAAGCGGGAGTCTCCTACAATGAGCAGTTCTTC.

This clone occurred many times. This may arise from a read error, as a much more abundant clone is one base away. Likely a read error: the CDR3 ends without its conserved phenylalanine or tryptophan. J is TRBJ1-2 and V is TRBV6-1; no definite D call. Germline V gene lookup returns CDR1 MNHNS and CDR2 SASEGT. V was shortened by 5 bases and J by 8 bases, with 15 bases between the two germline ends. The CDR3 loop spans 13 amino acids. CDR3 protein: CASSNGPRSGYTL. The DNA of the CDR3 is TGTGCCAGCAGTAACGGGCCCCGTTCGGGCTACACCCTC.